This TCR beta chain stems from a study of T cell responses to AZD1222 COVID-19 vaccine. Study-wide results and limits: Spike-specific TCR breadth and depth were elevated following two AZD1222 doses. As reported, nearly half of all spike-specific TCRs target variant regions that are unmutated. In a largely white British group with more females than males, clonal diversity was possibly underestimated. Repertoire collection took place solely once the T cell response had peaked.

The germline V gene has CDR1 LNHDA and CDR2 SQIVND (reference sequence). The CDR3 totals 14 residues. After removal of 6 bases from V and 3 bases from J, the junction contained 4 bases not matched to a gene. Comment on this clone: Its antigen is currently unknown.

Assay: immunoSEQ multiplex PCR; the TCRdb copy retains only in-frame clones and omits some. The data contain more than 95,000 clones, 85% to 95% of them singletons. This chain connects TRBV19 to TRBJ2-7; 11 bases fit TRBD2. This receptor was taken from an adult in good health. The sequenced sample was peripheral blood, obtained on day 0 of AZD1222 vaccination. CDR3 protein: CASSPGTSGYEQYF. CDR3 in DNA: TGTGCCAGTAGCCCCGGGACTAGCGGCTACGAGCAGTACTTC.